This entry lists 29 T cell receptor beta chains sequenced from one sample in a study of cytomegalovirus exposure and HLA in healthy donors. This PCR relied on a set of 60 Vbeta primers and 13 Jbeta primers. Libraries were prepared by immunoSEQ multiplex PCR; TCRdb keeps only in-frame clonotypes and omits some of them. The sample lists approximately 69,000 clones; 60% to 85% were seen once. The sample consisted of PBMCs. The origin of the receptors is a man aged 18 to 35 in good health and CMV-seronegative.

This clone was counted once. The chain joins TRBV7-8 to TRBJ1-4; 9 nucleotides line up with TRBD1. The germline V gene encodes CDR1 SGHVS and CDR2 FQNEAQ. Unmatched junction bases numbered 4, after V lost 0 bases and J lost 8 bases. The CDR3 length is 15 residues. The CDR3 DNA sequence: TGTGCCAGCAGCTTAGCGGGACAGGGTAGAGAAAAACTGTTTTTT. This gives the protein CASSLAGQGREKLFF.

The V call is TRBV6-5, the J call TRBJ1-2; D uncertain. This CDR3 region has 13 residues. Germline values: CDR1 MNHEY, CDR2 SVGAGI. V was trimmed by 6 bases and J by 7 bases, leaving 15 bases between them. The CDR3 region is CASRPAGISGYTF. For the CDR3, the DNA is TGTGCCAGCAGACCTGCCGGGATTAGTGGCTACACCTTC.

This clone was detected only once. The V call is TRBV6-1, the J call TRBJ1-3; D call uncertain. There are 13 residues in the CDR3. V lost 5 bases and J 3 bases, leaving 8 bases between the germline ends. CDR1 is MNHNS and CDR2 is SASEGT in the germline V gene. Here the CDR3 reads CASSLSGGNTIYF. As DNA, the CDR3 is TGTGCCAGCAGTCTTTCCGGTGGAAACACCATATATTTT.

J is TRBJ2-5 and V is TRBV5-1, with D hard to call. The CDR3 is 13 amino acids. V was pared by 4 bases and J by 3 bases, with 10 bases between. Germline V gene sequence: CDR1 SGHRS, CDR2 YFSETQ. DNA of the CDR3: TGCGCCAGCAGCCCCGCCCCAGAAGAGACCCAGTACTTC. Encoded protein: CASSPAPEETQYF.

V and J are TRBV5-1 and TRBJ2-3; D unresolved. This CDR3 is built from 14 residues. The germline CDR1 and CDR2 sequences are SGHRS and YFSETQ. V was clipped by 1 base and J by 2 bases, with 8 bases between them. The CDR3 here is CASSLRQATDTQYF. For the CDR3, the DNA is TGCGCCAGCAGCTTGAGACAAGCCACAGATACGCAGTATTTT.

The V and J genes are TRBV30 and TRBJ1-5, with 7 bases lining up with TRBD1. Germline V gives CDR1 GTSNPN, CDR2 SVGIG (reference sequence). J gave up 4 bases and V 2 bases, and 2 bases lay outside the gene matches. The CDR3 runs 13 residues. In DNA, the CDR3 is TGTGCCTGGAGTACACAGGGGAATCAGCCCCAGCATTTT. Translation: CAWSTQGNQPQHF.

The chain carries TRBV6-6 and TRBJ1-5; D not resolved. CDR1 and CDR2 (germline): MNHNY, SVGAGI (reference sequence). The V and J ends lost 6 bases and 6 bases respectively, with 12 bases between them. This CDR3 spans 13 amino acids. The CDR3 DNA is TGTGCCAGCAGCCCGTCTTGGGCTCAGCCCCAGCATTTT. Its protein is CASSPSWAQPQHF.

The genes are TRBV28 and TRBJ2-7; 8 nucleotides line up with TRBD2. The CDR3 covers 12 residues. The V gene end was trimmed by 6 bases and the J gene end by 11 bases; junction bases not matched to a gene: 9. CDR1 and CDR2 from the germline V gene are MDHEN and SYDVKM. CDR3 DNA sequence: TGTGCCAGCAGCCTAGCGGGTTTCCAGGAGTACTTC. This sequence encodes CASSLAGFQEYF. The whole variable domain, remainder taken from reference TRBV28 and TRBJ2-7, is DVKVTQSSRYLVKRTGEKVFLECVQDMDHENMFWYRQDPGLGLRLIYFSYDVKMKEKGDIPEGYSVSREKKERFSLILESASTNQTSMYLCASSLAGFQEYFGPGTRLTVT.

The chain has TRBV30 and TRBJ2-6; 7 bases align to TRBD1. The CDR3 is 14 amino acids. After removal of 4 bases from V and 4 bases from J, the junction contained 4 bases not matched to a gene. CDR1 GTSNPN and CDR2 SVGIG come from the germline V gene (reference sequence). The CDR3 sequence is CAWNTGVGANVLTF. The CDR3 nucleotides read TGTGCCTGGAATACAGGGGTCGGGGCCAACGTCCTGACTTTC.

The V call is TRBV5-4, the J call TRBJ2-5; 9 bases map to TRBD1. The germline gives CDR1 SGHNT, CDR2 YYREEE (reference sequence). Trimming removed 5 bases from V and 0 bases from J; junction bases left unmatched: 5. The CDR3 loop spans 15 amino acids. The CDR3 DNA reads TGTGCCAGCAGAAGGGACAGGGCGTACCAAGAGACCCAGTACTTC. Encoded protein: CASRRDRAYQETQYF.

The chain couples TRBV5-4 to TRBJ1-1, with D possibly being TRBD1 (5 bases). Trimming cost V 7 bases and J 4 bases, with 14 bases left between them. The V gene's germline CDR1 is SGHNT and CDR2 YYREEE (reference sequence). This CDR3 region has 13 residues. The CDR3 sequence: CASGAWGSTEAFF. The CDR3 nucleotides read TGTGCCAGCGGCGCCTGGGGCAGCACTGAAGCTTTCTTT.

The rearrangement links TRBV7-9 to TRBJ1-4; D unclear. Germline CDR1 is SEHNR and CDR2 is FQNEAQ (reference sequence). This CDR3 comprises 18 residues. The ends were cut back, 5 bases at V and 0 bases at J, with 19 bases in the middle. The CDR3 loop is CASSVPFRQAATNEKLFF. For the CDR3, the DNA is TGTGCCAGCAGCGTCCCGTTTCGTCAGGCTGCAACTAATGAAAAACTGTTTTTT.

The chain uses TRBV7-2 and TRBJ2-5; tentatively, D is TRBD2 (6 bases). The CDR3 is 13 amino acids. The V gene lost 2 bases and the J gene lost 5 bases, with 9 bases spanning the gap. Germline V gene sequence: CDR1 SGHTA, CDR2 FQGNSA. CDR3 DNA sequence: TGTGCCAGCAGCTTATGGGGGGACGAGACCCAGTACTTC. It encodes CASSLWGDETQYF.

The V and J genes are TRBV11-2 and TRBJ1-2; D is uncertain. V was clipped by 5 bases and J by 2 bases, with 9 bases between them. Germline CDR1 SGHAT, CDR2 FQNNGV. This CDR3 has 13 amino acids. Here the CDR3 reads CASSDRVNYGYTF. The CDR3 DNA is TGTGCCAGCAGCGACCGGGTGAACTATGGCTACACCTTC.

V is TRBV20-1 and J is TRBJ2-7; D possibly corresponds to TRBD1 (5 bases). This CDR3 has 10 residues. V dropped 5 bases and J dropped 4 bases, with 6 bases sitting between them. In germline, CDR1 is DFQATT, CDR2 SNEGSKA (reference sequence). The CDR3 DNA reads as TGCAGTGCTCGACAGTACGAGCAGTACTTC. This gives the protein CSARQYEQYF.

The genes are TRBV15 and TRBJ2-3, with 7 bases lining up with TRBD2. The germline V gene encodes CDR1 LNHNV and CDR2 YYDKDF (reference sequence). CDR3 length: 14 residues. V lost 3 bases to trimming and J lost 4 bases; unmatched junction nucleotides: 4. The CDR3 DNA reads TGTGCCACCAGCAGGGGAGGGGAGGCAGATACGCAGTATTTT. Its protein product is CATSRGGEADTQYF.

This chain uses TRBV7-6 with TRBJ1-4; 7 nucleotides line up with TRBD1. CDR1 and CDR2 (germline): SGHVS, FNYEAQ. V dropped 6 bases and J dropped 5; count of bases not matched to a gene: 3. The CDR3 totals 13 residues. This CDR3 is CASRGQRNEKLFF. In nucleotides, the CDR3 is TGTGCCAGCAGGGGACAGCGGAATGAAAAACTGTTTTTT. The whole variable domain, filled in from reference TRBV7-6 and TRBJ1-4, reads GAGVSQSPRYKVTKRGQDVALRCDPISGHVSLYWYRQALGQGPEFLTYFNYEAQQDKSGLPNDRFSAERPEGSISTLTIQRTEQRDSAMYRCASRGQRNEKLFFGSGTQLSVL.

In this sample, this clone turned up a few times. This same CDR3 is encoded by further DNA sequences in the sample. Here the CDR3 DNA reads TGTGCCAGCAGCTCCTTCCCGCGGGGGCCTCAAGAGACCCAGTACTTC. This codes for CASSSFPRGPQETQYF. The gene calls are TRBV7-2 and TRBJ2-5; tentative D call: TRBD2 (7 bases). The V end was cut by 4 bases, the J end by 2 bases, with 17 bases between. Per the germline V gene, CDR1 is SGHTA and CDR2 is FQGNSA. The CDR3 is 16 residues long.

The CDR3 DNA follows: TGTGCCAGCAGCTTGAGGGGTTGGCGGGGGGGCGGGTCGCACGAGCAGTACTTC. It encodes CASSLRGWRGGGSHEQYF. V and J are TRBV11-2 and TRBJ2-7; TRBD2 matches at 9 bases. The J segment lost 5 bases and the V segment lost 3 bases, leaving 17 bases of the junction unmatched. This CDR3 comprises 18 residues. Germline V gene lookup returns CDR1 SGHAT and CDR2 FQNNGV.

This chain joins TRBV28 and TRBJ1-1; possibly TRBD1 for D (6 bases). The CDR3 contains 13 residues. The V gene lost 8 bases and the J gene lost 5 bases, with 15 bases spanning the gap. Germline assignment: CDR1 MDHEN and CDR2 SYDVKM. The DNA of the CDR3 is TGTGCCAGCCATACAGGGAGATTTACTGAAGCTTTCTTT. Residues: CASHTGRFTEAFF.

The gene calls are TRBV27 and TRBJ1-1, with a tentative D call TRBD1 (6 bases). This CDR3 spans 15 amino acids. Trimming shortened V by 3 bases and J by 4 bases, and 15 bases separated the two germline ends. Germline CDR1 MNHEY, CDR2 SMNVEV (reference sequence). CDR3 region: CASSLGVGGGTEAFF. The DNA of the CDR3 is TGTGCCAGCAGTTTGGGGGTTGGGGGCGGCACTGAAGCTTTCTTT.

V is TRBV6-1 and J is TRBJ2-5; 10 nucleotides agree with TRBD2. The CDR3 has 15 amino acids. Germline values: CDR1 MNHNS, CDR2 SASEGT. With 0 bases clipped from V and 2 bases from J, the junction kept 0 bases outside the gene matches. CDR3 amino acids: CASSEASGGQETQYF. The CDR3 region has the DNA TGTGCCAGCAGTGAAGCTAGCGGGGGGCAAGAGACCCAGTACTTC.

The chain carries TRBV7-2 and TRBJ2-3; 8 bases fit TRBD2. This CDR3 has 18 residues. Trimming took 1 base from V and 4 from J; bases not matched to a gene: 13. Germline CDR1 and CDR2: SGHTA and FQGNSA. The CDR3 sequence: CASSLGWGSGGRADTQYF. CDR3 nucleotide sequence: TGTGCCAGCAGCTTAGGGTGGGGGTCGGGGGGGCGTGCAGATACGCAGTATTTT.

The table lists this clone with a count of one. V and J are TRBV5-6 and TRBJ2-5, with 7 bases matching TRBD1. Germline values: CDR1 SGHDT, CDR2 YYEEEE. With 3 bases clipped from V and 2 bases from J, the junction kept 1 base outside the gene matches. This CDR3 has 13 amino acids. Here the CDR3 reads CASSWDSQETQYF. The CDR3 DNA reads TGTGCCAGCAGCTGGGACAGTCAAGAGACCCAGTACTTC.

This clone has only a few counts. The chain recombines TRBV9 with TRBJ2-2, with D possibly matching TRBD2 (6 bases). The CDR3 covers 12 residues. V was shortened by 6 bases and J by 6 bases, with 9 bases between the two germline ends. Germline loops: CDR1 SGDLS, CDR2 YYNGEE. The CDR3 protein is CASNGGPGELFF. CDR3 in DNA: TGTGCCAGCAATGGAGGGCCCGGGGAGCTGTTTTTT.

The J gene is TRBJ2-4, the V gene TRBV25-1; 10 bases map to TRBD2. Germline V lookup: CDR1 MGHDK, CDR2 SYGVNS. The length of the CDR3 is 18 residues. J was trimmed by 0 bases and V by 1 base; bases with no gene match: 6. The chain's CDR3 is CASSESKTSGIAKNIQYF. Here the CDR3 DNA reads TGTGCCAGCAGTGAATCGAAAACTAGCGGGATAGCCAAAAACATTCAGTACTTC.

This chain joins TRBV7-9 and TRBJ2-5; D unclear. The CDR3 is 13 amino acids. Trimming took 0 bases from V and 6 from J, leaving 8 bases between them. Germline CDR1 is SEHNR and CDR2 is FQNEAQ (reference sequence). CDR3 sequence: CASSLAATKTQYF. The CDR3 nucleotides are TGTGCCAGCAGCTTAGCGGCCACGAAGACCCAGTACTTC. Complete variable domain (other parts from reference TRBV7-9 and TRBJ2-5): DTGVSQNPRHKITKRGQNVTFRCDPISEHNRLYWYRQTLGQGPEFLTYFQNEAQLEKSRLLSDRFSAERPKGSFSTLEIQRTEQGDSAMYLCASSLAATKTQYFGPGTRLLVL.

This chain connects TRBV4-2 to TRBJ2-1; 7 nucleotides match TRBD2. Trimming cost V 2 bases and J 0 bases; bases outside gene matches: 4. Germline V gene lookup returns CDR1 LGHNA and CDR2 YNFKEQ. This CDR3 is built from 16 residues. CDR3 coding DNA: TGTGCCAGCAGCCAATTGAGGACTAGCTCCTACAATGAGCAGTTCTTC. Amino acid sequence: CASSQLRTSSYNEQFF.

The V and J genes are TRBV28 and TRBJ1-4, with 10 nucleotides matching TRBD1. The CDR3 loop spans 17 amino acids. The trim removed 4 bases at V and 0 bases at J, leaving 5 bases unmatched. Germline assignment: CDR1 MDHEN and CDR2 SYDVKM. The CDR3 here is CASSWGQGYPTNEKLFF. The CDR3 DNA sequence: TGTGCCAGCAGTTGGGGACAGGGGTATCCAACTAATGAAAAACTGTTTTTT.